This section outlines one T cell receptor beta chain sequence together with its context. This record comes from a study of graft-versus-host responses after intestinal transplantation. Assay used: immunoSEQ multiplex PCR; TCRdb lists only in-frame clones, some missing. The table has some 77,000 clones, about 90% seen once; the top ten hold 0.65% to 0.75%. CDR1 SGHRS and CDR2 YFSETQ come from the germline V gene. This CDR3 comprises 15 residues. V was clipped by 3 bases and J by 6 bases; unmatched bases: 7. The chain carries TRBV5-1 and TRBJ2-2; 8 positions match TRBD2. This clonotype originated in a human patient who received an intestinal transplant, so some T cells may come from the graft donor. The source was PBMCs, collected 98 days after intestinal transplantation. In DNA, the CDR3 is TGCGCCAGCAGCTCCGGGACTAGAGGTTCCGGGGAGCTGTTTTTT. It codes for CASSSGTRGSGELFF.